Presented here are 5 T cell receptor beta chains from one specimen sequenced in a study of identical twins. MiXCR was run by TCRdb on the 5' RACE reads, yielding one entry per CDR3 protein. The sample shows around 480,000 distinct CDR3 sequences, approximately 15% of them seen only once. This same sample was also taken into another study, of yellow fever vaccine responses in identical twins.

Sequenced sample: CD4+ T cells sorted from blood. These receptor sequences come from a woman between 18 and 30 years old in good health.

The J gene is TRBJ2-2, the V gene TRBV5-5; the D gene is possibly TRBD1 (6 bases). The CDR3 covers 15 residues. The germline V gene encodes CDR1 SGHKS and CDR2 YYEKEE (reference sequence). Trimming shortened V by 4 bases and J by 7 bases, and 17 bases separated the two germline ends. This CDR3 reads CASSHRVYQGGELFF. The CDR3 DNA sequence: TGTGCCAGCAGCCACAGGGTTTACCAGGGCGGGGAGCTGTTTTTT.

J is TRBJ2-1 and V is TRBV20-1; 7 bases align to TRBD1. The CDR3 covers 13 residues. V lost 6 bases to trimming and J lost 7 bases; unmatched junction nucleotides: 9. The germline V gene has CDR1 DFQATT and CDR2 SNEGSKA (reference sequence). The CDR3 DNA follows: TGCAGTGCCAAGACAGGGTCCCCGAATGAGCAGTTCTTC. Its translation: CSAKTGSPNEQFF.

This sequence joins TRBV7-2 and TRBJ2-5, with TRBD2 matching over 11 bases. This CDR3 comprises 16 residues. Trimming took 5 bases from V and 2 from J; bases not matched to a gene: 7. Germline V gene data show CDR1 as SGHTA and CDR2 as FQGNSA. The CDR3 reads CASSILAGGLQETQYF. The CDR3, as DNA: TGTGCCAGCAGCATTCTAGCGGGGGGCCTACAAGAGACCCAGTACTTC. The whole variable domain, remainder taken from reference TRBV7-2 and TRBJ2-5, is GAGVSQSPSNKVTEKGKDVELRCDPISGHTALYWYRQSLGQGLEFLIYFQGNSAPDKSGLPSDRFSAERTGGSVSTLTIQRTQQEDSAVYLCASSILAGGLQETQYFGPGTRLLVL.

The V call is TRBV10-3, the J call TRBJ2-1, with D possibly matching TRBD2 (6 bases). The germline V gene has CDR1 ENHRY and CDR2 SYGVKD. This CDR3 is 15 amino acids long. Trimming left V 10 bases short and J 0 bases short, with 16 bases between. CDR3 residues: CATRRGRDSYNEQFF. The CDR3 region has the DNA TGTGCCACCAGGCGGGGCCGCGACTCCTACAATGAGCAGTTCTTC.

This clonotype has a count of ten or more. The CDR3 loop reads CASSIIGTVPYNEQFF. CDR3 nucleotides: TGTGCCAGCAGTATCATAGGGACAGTCCCCTACAATGAGCAGTTCTTC. This rearrangement joins TRBV12-3 or TRBV12-4 to TRBJ2-1; TRBD1 matches at 7 bases. V gave up 5 bases and J gave up 2 bases; unmatched junction bases: 9. CDR3 size: 16 residues.